This TCR beta chain was obtained from a study of shared clonotypes between healthy human individuals. The method was immunoSEQ multiplex PCR; TCRdb's version includes in-frame clones alone and lacks a portion of them. Of approximately 2.3 million clones listed, more than 85% are singletons. Trimming took 4 bases from V and 2 from J; bases not matched to a gene: 6. This CDR3 is built from 16 residues. Germline CDR1 is SGHDN and CDR2 is FVKESK. This clonotype was obtained from a man between 18 and 35 years old in good health. Some clones in this sample may be carry-over from other donors' samples. The J gene is TRBJ2-1, the V gene TRBV14; TRBD2 matches 9 bases. The sequenced material came from naive CD4+ T cells from PBMCs. Subset: CD45RA+ positively selected. The CDR3 sequence: CASSRQLAGTYNEQFF. CDR3 bases: TGTGCCAGCAGCCGGCAACTAGCGGGTACCTACAATGAGCAGTTCTTC. The full variable domain, rest sourced from reference TRBV14 and TRBJ2-1, is EAGVTQFPSHSVIEKGQTVTLRCDPISGHDNLYWYRRVMGKEIKFLLHFVKESKQDESGMPNNRFLAERTGGTYSTLKVQPAELEDSGVYFCASSRQLAGTYNEQFFGPGTRLTVL.